This passage covers 8 T cell receptor beta chains from one sample sequenced in a study of CD8 T cells in ankylosing spondylitis. TCRdb re-derived calls from the 5' RACE reads in MiXCR, one entry per CDR3 protein. Found here are 150,000 to 250,000 distinct CDR3 sequences, around 13% of them singletons; the top ten hold about 15%. The sample comprised blood, either unsorted or a sorted T cell fraction (not recorded which). The source of these receptors is a male donor with ankylosing spondylitis or in good health (not recorded which).

The chain carries TRBV9 and TRBJ2-1, with TRBD1 identical over 11 bases. Germline assignment: CDR1 SGDLS and CDR2 YYNGEE. V dropped 3 bases and J dropped 5; count of bases not matched to a gene: 7. CDR3 length: 16 amino acids. The CDR3 DNA is TGTGCCAGCAGCGAGTGGGACAGGGGGGCCAACAATGAGCAGTTCTTC. Protein sequence: CASSEWDRGANNEQFF.

The chain couples TRBV4-1 to TRBJ2-1, with 9 bases that match TRBD1. V trimming: 1 base; J trimming: 7 bases; junction bases outside the gene matches: 8. The germline gives CDR1 MGHRA, CDR2 YSYEKL. The CDR3 has 16 residues. CDR3 nucleotide sequence: TGCGCCAGCAGCCAAGGCCTGGGACAGGGCGATAATGAGCAGTTCTTC. Translating it yields CASSQGLGQGDNEQFF.

This clonotype was counted between two and nine times. The gene calls are TRBV29-1 and TRBJ2-2; D unresolved. The germline V gene has CDR1 SQVTM and CDR2 ANQGSEA. This CDR3 has 15 residues. V was trimmed by 3 bases and J by 4 bases, leaving 15 bases between them. The CDR3 nucleotides read TGCAGCGTTGATGGGGAATCCGCCACCACCGGGGAGCTGTTTTTT. Its translation is CSVDGESATTGELFF.

This clonotype came up a few times. The genes are TRBV6-1 and TRBJ2-2; D remains ambiguous. Per germline, CDR1 MNHNS and CDR2 SASEGT. The CDR3 has 17 amino acids. V was pared by 5 bases and J by 0 bases, with 16 bases between. DNA for the CDR3: TGTGCCAGCAGTCCCTTGTCCGGCACCGCGAACACCGGGGAGCTGTTTTTT. Protein product: CASSPLSGTANTGELFF.

This clonotype was picked up a small number of times. The chain links TRBV19 to TRBJ2-7; 7 bases are shared with TRBD1. The V segment lost 8 bases and the J segment 1 base; nucleotides outside the gene matches: 8. The CDR3 runs 14 residues. Germline CDR1 and CDR2: LNHDA and SQIVND (reference sequence). The CDR3 region has the DNA TGTGCCAGTCAAGACAGGGCTGATTCCTACGAGCAGTACTTC. Amino acids: CASQDRADSYEQYF.

CDR3 bases: TGTGCCAGCAGGGGATTGACAGGGGGCGAGCAGTACTTC. It encodes CASRGLTGGEQYF. The chain couples TRBV7-9 to TRBJ2-7; 9 positions match TRBD1. After removal of 6 bases from V and 6 bases from J, the junction contained 6 bases not matched to a gene. This CDR3 region has 13 residues. CDR1 and CDR2 from the germline V gene are SEHNR and FQNEAQ (reference sequence).

This clonotype was recorded a few times. The chain employs TRBV20-1 and TRBJ1-1, with 7 bases lining up with TRBD1. The germline gives CDR1 DFQATT, CDR2 SNEGSKA (reference sequence). Losses at the gene ends were 6 bases for V and 3 bases for J; bases not matched to a gene: 4. This CDR3 has 12 residues. The chain's CDR3 is CSAFRGYTEAFF. As DNA, the CDR3 is TGCAGTGCATTCAGGGGGTACACTGAAGCTTTCTTT.

This clonotype turned up a few times. CDR3 region: CASASGFGGNEKLFF. The DNA for the CDR3 is TGCGCCAGCGCCTCAGGGTTCGGGGGTAATGAAAAACTGTTTTTT. The chain combines TRBV5-1 with TRBJ1-4; D perhaps matches TRBD1 (5 bases). The CDR3 runs to 15 residues. The germline CDR1 and CDR2 sequences are SGHRS and YFSETQ. Trimming removed 7 bases at V and 4 bases at J, with 17 bases between. The whole variable domain, remainder taken from reference TRBV5-1 and TRBJ1-4, is KAGVTQTPRYLIKTRGQQVTLSCSPISGHRSVSWYQQTPGQGLQFLFEYFSETQRNKGNFPGRFSGRQFSNSRSEMNVSTLELGDSALYLCASASGFGGNEKLFFGSGTQLSVL.